The next 8 T cell receptor beta chains were all read from a single sample in a study of blood T cell repertoires in COVID-19. Produced via immunoSEQ multiplex PCR; TCRdb's table is partial and in-frame only. The sample has 130,000 or so clones; around 83% are singletons. The specimen sequenced was peripheral blood. All receptors come from a man between 25 and 39 years old with COVID-19, enrolled during active disease.

The chain combines TRBV7-9 with TRBJ2-1, with TRBD2 matching 9 bases. The CDR3 loop spans 13 amino acids. V lost 10 bases, J lost 8 bases, and 9 bases stayed unmatched. The germline CDR1 and CDR2 sequences are SEHNR and FQNEAQ (reference sequence). The CDR3, as DNA: TGTGCCACCCTAGCGGGGAGATTGGATGAGCAGTTCTTC. Amino acid sequence: CATLAGRLDEQFF. Full variable domain (rest looked up from reference TRBV7-9 and TRBJ2-1): DTGVSQNPRHKITKRGQNVTFRCDPISEHNRLYWYRQTLGQGPEFLTYFQNEAQLEKSRLLSDRFSAERPKGSFSTLEIQRTEQGDSAMYLCATLAGRLDEQFFGPGTRLTVL.

The J gene is TRBJ2-5, the V gene TRBV24-1; 9 nucleotides agree with TRBD1. The ends lost 4 bases at V and 3 bases at J; junction bases unmatched: 5. This CDR3 spans 15 amino acids. Germline CDR1 is KGHDR and CDR2 is SFDVKD. This CDR3 reads CATSDHDRGKETQYF. DNA of the CDR3: TGTGCCACCAGTGACCATGACAGGGGGAAAGAGACCCAGTACTTC.

The chain links TRBV19 to TRBJ2-6; 9 bases fit TRBD1. The germline V gene encodes CDR1 LNHDA and CDR2 SQIVND (reference sequence). This CDR3 is 17 amino acids long. Trimming at V came to 5 bases and at J to 0 bases, leaving 5 bases not matched to a gene. CDR3 region: CASSLGQGSSGANVLTF. The CDR3 bases are TGTGCCAGTAGTTTGGGACAGGGTAGCTCTGGGGCCAACGTCCTGACTTTC.

This CDR3 reads CASSPPMVAGNTIYF. The CDR3, as DNA: TGTGCCAGCAGCCCCCCTATGGTGGCTGGAAACACCATATATTTT. This chain uses TRBV7-9 with TRBJ1-3; D is undetermined. Germline CDR1 and CDR2: SEHNR and FQNEAQ (reference sequence). The CDR3 spans 15 residues. Trimming took off 5 bases at V and 2 bases at J, with 13 bases between the two ends.

V and J are TRBV7-2 and TRBJ2-2; weak D call: TRBD1 (5 bases). Between the trimmed V and J ends, which lost 2 bases and 4 bases, there was a span of 11 bases. The CDR3 totals 15 residues. Germline V gene data show CDR1 as SGHTA and CDR2 as FQGNSA. This chain's CDR3 is CASSLQGRATGELFF. The CDR3 nucleotides read TGTGCCAGCAGCTTACAGGGTCGGGCCACCGGGGAGCTGTTTTTT.

This clone was detected a few times. The genes are TRBV7-2 and TRBJ2-7; the match to TRBD2 covers 10 bases. The length of the CDR3 is 13 residues. Trimming at V came to 11 bases and at J to 1 base, leaving 5 bases not matched to a gene. The germline V gene has CDR1 SGHTA and CDR2 FQGNSA. Here the CDR3 DNA reads TGTGCCGTAGGACTAGCGGATTCCTACGAGCAGTACTTC. This encodes CAVGLADSYEQYF.

This clone was detected only once. The chain is built from TRBV28 and TRBJ2-7, with a weak D call TRBD2 (5 bases). Germline V gives CDR1 MDHEN, CDR2 SYDVKM. CDR3 length: 15 residues. Trimming removed 1 base from V and 7 bases from J, with 17 bases in between. This chain's CDR3 is CASSLSRTGIREQYF. CDR3 DNA sequence: TGTGCCAGCAGTTTATCGAGGACGGGGATCAGGGAGCAGTACTTC.

This chain joins TRBV27 and TRBJ2-7; D perhaps matches TRBD1 (6 bases). This CDR3 region has 15 residues. The germline V and J ends were trimmed by 2 bases and 3 bases, with 14 bases remaining between them. The germline V gene encodes CDR1 MNHEY and CDR2 SMNVEV (reference sequence). The CDR3 spells CASSLEGVGSYEQYF. CDR3 bases: TGTGCCAGCAGTTTAGAGGGGGTTGGCAGCTACGAGCAGTACTTC.